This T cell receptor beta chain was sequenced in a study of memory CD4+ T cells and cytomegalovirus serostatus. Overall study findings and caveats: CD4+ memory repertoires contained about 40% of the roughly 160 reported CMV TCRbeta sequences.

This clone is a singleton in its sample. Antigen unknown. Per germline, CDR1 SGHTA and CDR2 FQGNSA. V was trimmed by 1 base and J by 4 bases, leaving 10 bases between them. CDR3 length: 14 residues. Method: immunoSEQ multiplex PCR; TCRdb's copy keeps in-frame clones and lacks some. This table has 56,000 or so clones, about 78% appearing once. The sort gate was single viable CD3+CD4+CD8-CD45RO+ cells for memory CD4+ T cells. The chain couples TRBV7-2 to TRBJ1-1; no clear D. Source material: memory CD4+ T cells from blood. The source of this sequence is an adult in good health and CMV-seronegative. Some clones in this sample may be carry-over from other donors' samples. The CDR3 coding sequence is TGTGCCAGCAGCTTAGTTGGGTGGGGCACTGAAGCTTTCTTT. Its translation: CASSLVGWGTEAFF.